This T cell receptor (beta chain) was retrieved from a study of human T cells and chemical hapten exposure. Time point in this sample: patch test 2, 6 weeks after DPC sensitization. The treatment is: therapeutic diphenylcyclopropenone sensitization with weekly scalp DPC. A single record per CDR3 protein comes from TCRdb applying MiXCR to the RACE reads. The sample records around 42,000 distinct CDR3 sequences, approximately 3.5% being singletons. The CDR3 length is 15 residues. Germline CDR1 is DFQATT and CDR2 is SNEGSKA (reference sequence). V was cut by 2 bases and J by 7 bases, with 17 bases left in between.

The V call is TRBV20-1, the J call TRBJ2-2; D gene ambiguous. The TCR sequence derives from a man aged 40-55 years with alopecia areata. Some clones in this sample may be carry-over from other donors' samples. This specimen was whole blood, taken in connection with sensitization to the hapten diphenylcyclopropenone (DPC). CDR3 sequence reads: CSARPLGSSSGELFF. The CDR3 nucleotides read TGCAGTGCTAGACCCCTAGGTTCGAGCAGCGGGGAGCTGTTTTTT.